This TCR beta chain was found in a study of blood T cell repertoires in COVID-19. Germline V CDR1 and CDR2: SGHNT, YYREEE (reference sequence). The CDR3 is made up of 12 amino acids. The V and J ends lost 0 bases and 7 bases respectively, with 7 bases between them. Sequencing used immunoSEQ multiplex PCR; TCRdb keeps in-frame clones, though not all of them. Of some 53,000 clones listed, 90% are singletons. The rearrangement links TRBV5-4 to TRBJ2-5; D is possibly TRBD2 (6 bases). The sequence derives from a human donor in a cohort sampled during active COVID-19. Sequenced: peripheral blood. DNA for the CDR3: TGTGCCAGCAGCTTGGCCGGGGGGACCCAGTACTTC. Translated: CASSLAGGTQYF.